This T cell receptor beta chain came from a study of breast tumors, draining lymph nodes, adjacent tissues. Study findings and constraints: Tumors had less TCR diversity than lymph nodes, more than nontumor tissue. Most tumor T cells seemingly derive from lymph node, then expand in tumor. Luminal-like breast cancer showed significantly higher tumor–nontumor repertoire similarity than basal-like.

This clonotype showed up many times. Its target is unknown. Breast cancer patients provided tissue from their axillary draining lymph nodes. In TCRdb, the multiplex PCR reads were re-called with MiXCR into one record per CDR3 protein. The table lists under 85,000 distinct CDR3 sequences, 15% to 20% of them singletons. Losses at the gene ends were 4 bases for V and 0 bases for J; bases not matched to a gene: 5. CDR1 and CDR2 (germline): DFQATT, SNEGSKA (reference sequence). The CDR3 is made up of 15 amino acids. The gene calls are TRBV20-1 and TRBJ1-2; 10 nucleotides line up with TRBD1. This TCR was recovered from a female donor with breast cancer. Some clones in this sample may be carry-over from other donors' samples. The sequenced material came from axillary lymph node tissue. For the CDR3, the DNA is TGCAGTGCTAAGGGACAGGGGCATACTAACTATGGCTACACCTTC. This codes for CSAKGQGHTNYGYTF.